This TCR beta chain originates from a study of blood T cell repertoires in COVID-19. Whole-study context: Samples of COVID-19 (acute and convalescent) were obtained from the United States, Italy and Spain. The analysed material was cDNA or gDNA that came from T cells, B-cell-depleted T cells, or PBMCs.

The V gene lost 3 bases and the J gene lost 6 bases, with 15 bases spanning the gap. This CDR3 is built from 14 residues. Germline lookup yields CDR1 SGHNT and CDR2 YENEEA. Original handling: Amplifying reference gene primers gave estimates of nucleated cell counts. Produced via immunoSEQ multiplex PCR; TCRdb's table is partial and in-frame only. V and J calls and clone size come straight from that table; D and trimming were deduced from the DNA. This table has more than 250,000 clones, 84% appearing once. Input material: peripheral blood. The sequence was obtained from a human donor in a cohort sampled during active COVID-19. V gene TRBV11-3 combines with J gene TRBJ2-7, with a weak D call TRBD2 (5 bases). CDR3: CASSLDSDRREQYF. The CDR3 DNA reads as TGTGCCAGCAGCTTGGATAGCGATAGACGCGAGCAGTACTTC.